This record concerns one T cell receptor beta chain sequence. What it binds is unknown. A junction boundary mismatches the germline segment, possibly from a read error. The data derive from a study of Ad26.COV2.S vaccination and SARS-CoV-2 variants. Study-wide context: In the study, Ad26.COV2.S was injected intramuscularly once, or twice 56 days apart. Study outcomes and limitations: The placebo group had lower spike-specific TCR breadth than the vaccine recipients did. Vaccinees reportedly had broad spike-specific CD8+ and CD4+ T cell responses.

TCRdb's table, derived via immunoSEQ multiplex PCR, lists solely in-frame clones and lacks some. The sample has roughly 330,000 clones; roughly nine tenths are singletons. The treatment is: approximately 18 received Ad26.COV2.S at low or high dose, single or two shots; about 5 received placebo; per-sample allocation not given. Sampling happened 63 days after the first vaccine or placebo injection. The germline V gene has CDR1 SGHVS and CDR2 FQNEAQ. The CDR3 is made up of 16 amino acids. Sequences were derived from peripheral blood, sampled in a trial of Ad26.COV2.S vaccine versus placebo. The receptor was derived from a person aged 18-65 years who received the Ad26.COV2.S COVID-19 vaccine or a placebo. V is TRBV7-8 and J is TRBJ2-7, with 9 positions matching TRBD2. The CDR3 DNA reads as TGTGCCAGCACCTTATATAGCGGGGGACCCTCCTACGAGCAGTACTTC. This codes for CASTLYSGGPSYEQYF.